Below, 26 T cell receptor beta chains from the same sample are listed, as sequenced in a study of monozygotic twins with inflammatory bowel disease. TCRdb re-called the 5' RACE reads and catalogs CDR3 proteins one per entry, DNA excluded. The repertoire table contains fewer than 450,000 distinct CDR3 sequences. Sequenced: blood. The receptors come from a human donor with ulcerative colitis or Crohn's disease, or a healthy co-twin of an affected twin (not recorded which).

The V call is TRBV19, the J call TRBJ2-1; TCRdb calls TRBD2, which cannot be checked without DNA. The CDR3 consists of 17 residues. CDR1 is LNHDA and CDR2 is SQIVND in the germline V gene (reference sequence). This chain's CDR3 is CASTSTSGGLSYNEQFF.

The CDR3 is CASSQDLRGSRDEQYF. The rearrangement uses TRBV3-1 and TRBJ2-7; as DNA is missing, the TRBD1 call by TCRdb cannot be tested. CDR3 length: 16 amino acids. Germline V gives CDR1 LGHDT, CDR2 YNNKEL (reference sequence).

CDR3 residues: CASSRLAGALSNTGELFF. The chain recombines TRBV12-3 or TRBV12-4 with TRBJ2-2; the TRBD2 assignment by TCRdb is unverifiable without DNA. The CDR3 has 18 residues.

The chain links TRBV20-1 to TRBJ1-1; TCRdb selects TRBD1, and the lack of DNA leaves this call unchecked. Germline V gene sequence: CDR1 DFQATT, CDR2 SNEGSKA (reference sequence). This CDR3 comprises 16 residues. CDR3 residues: CSARGGGRKMNTEAFF.

The J gene is TRBJ1-6, the V gene TRBV7-2; the TCRdb call, TRBD1, lacks DNA for checking. This CDR3 comprises 16 residues. Germline lookup yields CDR1 SGHTA and CDR2 FQGNSA. The CDR3 spells CASSLRGGHRDSPLHF.

The rearrangement uses TRBV29-1 and TRBJ2-2; TCRdb designates TRBD2, a call that cannot be tested without DNA. There are 16 residues in the CDR3. The germline V gene has CDR1 SQVTM and CDR2 ANQGSEA. CDR3: CSVLAEDYLNTGELFF.

This chain uses TRBV6-6 with TRBJ2-7; with no DNA, the TCRdb D assignment of TRBD1 cannot be verified. The CDR3 loop spans 14 amino acids. CDR1 and CDR2 from the germline V gene are MNHNY and SVGAGI (reference sequence). CDR3 sequence: CASSHRGEVNEQYF.

This rearrangement joins TRBV12-3 or TRBV12-4 to TRBJ1-5; TCRdb reports TRBD1, a call that lacks DNA to check it against. The CDR3 runs to 12 residues. The CDR3 loop is CASNRGYEPQHF.

The chain is built from TRBV12-3 or TRBV12-4 and TRBJ2-1; the TRBD1 assignment by TCRdb is unverifiable without DNA. The CDR3 is 14 amino acids. This CDR3 reads CASSPGGSTLRQFF.

The chain combines TRBV9 with TRBJ2-2; the TCRdb call, TRBD1, lacks DNA for checking. CDR3 size: 16 residues. The V gene's germline CDR1 is SGDLS and CDR2 YYNGEE. CDR3 region: CASESGIGTYTGELFF.

This chain joins TRBV5-1 and TRBJ2-7; the TRBD1 assignment by TCRdb is unverifiable without DNA. Germline-derived CDR1 and CDR2 are SGHRS and YFSETQ. The CDR3 sequence is 16 residues long. This CDR3 reads CASSPTTGGGYYEQYF. Filled out from reference TRBV5-1 and TRBJ2-7, the complete variable domain reads KAGVTQTPRYLIKTRGQQVTLSCSPISGHRSVSWYQQTPGQGLQFLFEYFSETQRNKGNFPGRFSGRQFSNSRSEMNVSTLELGDSALYLCASSPTTGGGYYEQYFGPGTRLTVT.

V usage is TRBV7-2 and J usage is TRBJ2-1; TCRdb's D gene call, TRBD1, goes unchecked for lack of DNA. The CDR3 sequence is 13 residues long. Per the germline V gene, CDR1 is SGHTA and CDR2 is FQGNSA. CDR3 amino acids: CASTPITGRGSFF.

This rearrangement joins TRBV27 to TRBJ2-1; TCRdb's assignment of TRBD2 cannot be checked, as there is no DNA. The germline gives CDR1 MNHEY, CDR2 SMNVEV (reference sequence). The CDR3 loop spans 16 amino acids. This chain's CDR3 is CASSPLAGSSYNEQFF.

The chain carries TRBV6-5 and TRBJ2-5; TCRdb's assignment of TRBD1 cannot be checked, as there is no DNA. The CDR3 sequence is 17 residues long. Germline CDR1 and CDR2: MNHEY and SVGAGI. CDR3 protein: CASSRGTGMMGQETQYF.

The gene calls are TRBV5-5 and TRBJ2-1; without DNA, the TCRdb call of TRBD1 cannot be checked. This CDR3 spans 17 amino acids. Germline CDR1 and CDR2: SGHKS and YYEKEE (reference sequence). CDR3 amino acids: CASSFGGLGYGLNEQFF.

CDR3 in amino acids: CASRIRGQGNNEQFF. The genes are TRBV5-1 and TRBJ2-1; the D call of TRBD1 rests on TCRdb alone, since no DNA is present to check it. Germline V gene lookup returns CDR1 SGHRS and CDR2 YFSETQ. The CDR3 is 15 amino acids. Full variable domain (missing parts from reference TRBV5-1 and TRBJ2-1): KAGVTQTPRYLIKTRGQQVTLSCSPISGHRSVSWYQQTPGQGLQFLFEYFSETQRNKGNFPGRFSGRQFSNSRSEMNVSTLELGDSALYLCASRIRGQGNNEQFFGPGTRLTVL.

This chain connects TRBV5-1 to TRBJ2-3. Germline CDR1 SGHRS, CDR2 YFSETQ. The CDR3 totals 15 residues. CDR3 in amino acids: CASSLLAQRTDTQYF.

This chain uses TRBV7-2 with TRBJ2-7. This CDR3 has 15 amino acids. Germline values: CDR1 SGHTA, CDR2 FQGNSA. The CDR3 is CASSVSGGTSYEQYF.

The chain employs TRBV7-6 and TRBJ2-2; no DNA is available, so the TRBD1 call from TCRdb remains unchecked. The CDR3 has 16 residues. Germline CDR1 reads SGHVS; CDR2 reads FNYEAQ. The CDR3 sequence: CASTPGRGRSTGELFF.

The chain uses TRBV21-1 and TRBJ1-3; lacking DNA, the TRBD1 call made by TCRdb goes unchecked. TRBV21-1 has pseudogene status. The CDR3 length is 13 residues. The CDR3 is CASSKQGGNTIYF.

The chain combines TRBV12-3 or TRBV12-4 with TRBJ2-2; absent DNA, TCRdb's TRBD1 call cannot be checked. The CDR3 length is 15 residues. CDR3 protein: CASRRDRGNTGELFF.

The CDR3 reads CSAPGEGSPYEQYF. The genes are TRBV20-1 and TRBJ2-7; the TCRdb D gene call, TRBD1, has no DNA to confirm it. CDR1 is DFQATT and CDR2 is SNEGSKA in the germline V gene (reference sequence). There are 14 residues in the CDR3.

The rearrangement uses TRBV4-2 and TRBJ2-5; TCRdb reports TRBD1, a call that lacks DNA to check it against. Per the germline V gene, CDR1 is LGHNA and CDR2 is YNFKEQ. The CDR3 is made up of 17 amino acids. The CDR3 loop reads CASSQTDRGLSSETQYF.

This rearrangement joins TRBV7-8 to TRBJ1-1; as DNA is missing, the TRBD1 call by TCRdb cannot be tested. Germline V gene data show CDR1 as SGHVS and CDR2 as FQNEAQ. There are 17 residues in the CDR3. CDR3 amino acids: CASSPGSATPKGTEAFF.

The V call is TRBV9, the J call TRBJ1-4; without DNA, the TCRdb call of TRBD1 cannot be checked. Germline assignment: CDR1 SGDLS and CDR2 YYNGEE. The CDR3 totals 15 residues. CDR3 sequence reads: CASSVQGQSNEKLFF.

The chain joins TRBV7-3 to TRBJ2-2. There are 16 residues in the CDR3. From germline, CDR1 is SGHTA and CDR2 FQGTGA. The CDR3 region is CASSPNQVANTGELFF.